This TCR beta chain was found in a study of T cells in Graves' hyperthyroidism and ophthalmopathy. V dropped 5 bases and J dropped 4; count of bases not matched to a gene: 12. Germline CDR1 SGHAT, CDR2 FQNNGV. This CDR3 region has 16 residues. Study-level findings and limits: Model output signaled ophthalmopathy a median roughly 6.5 months ahead of onset.

Amplification yielded TCR beta CDR3 regions, with RNA transcripts as the source. HTBI primers were employed in a first-round RT-PCR of the TCR CDR3. TCRdb itself ran the multiplex PCR reads through MiXCR, one entry per CDR3 protein. Here the sample spans about 480,000 distinct CDR3 sequences, roughly 23% being singletons. This clonotype was counted a few times. As yet, its antigen is unknown. The sample was blood. The chain links TRBV11-2 to TRBJ1-1, with TRBD1 identical over 8 bases. This receptor was obtained from a woman between 65 and 79 years old with Graves' ophthalmopathy. The DNA of the CDR3 is TGTGCCAGCAGCACAATACAGCTCGACAGGGGCACTGAAGCTTTCTTT. Protein: CASSTIQLDRGTEAFF. The whole variable domain, remainder taken from reference TRBV11-2 and TRBJ1-1, is EAGVAQSPRYKIIEKRQSVAFWCNPISGHATLYWYQQILGQGPKLLIQFQNNGVVDDSQLPKDRFSAERLKGVDSTLKIQPAKLEDSAVYLCASSTIQLDRGTEAFFGQGTRLTVV.